The T cell receptor (beta chain) under discussion was sequenced for a study of identical twins. A template switching step contributed a universal primer site, while unique molecular identifiers were present in the cDNA. TCRdb re-derived calls from the 5' RACE reads in MiXCR, one entry per CDR3 protein. Of roughly 1.6 million distinct CDR3 sequences in the sample, about 30% were seen once. Whole-study findings and limits: Invariant populations such as MAIT and iNKT cells could partly muddle zero-insertion analyses. Whereas memory repertoires showed no such difference, abundant cord blood beta clonotypes carried fewer insertions.

Germline V CDR1 and CDR2: MNHNS, SASEGT. With V trimmed by 2 bases and J by 0 bases, 6 bases remained unmatched. This CDR3 has 17 residues. Remarks on this clonotype: What it recognizes is unknown.

The sequenced sample was cord blood. The sequence came from a newborn girl in good health. The V call is TRBV6-1, the J call TRBJ2-1; TRBD2 matches 8 bases. CDR3 coding DNA: TGTGCCAGCAGTGAACTGATACGGGGGGGCTCCTACAATGAGCAGTTCTTC. Protein: CASSELIRGGSYNEQFF.